These T cell receptor beta chains were read from a single sample in a study of blood T cell repertoires in COVID-19. Libraries were prepared by immunoSEQ multiplex PCR; TCRdb keeps only in-frame clonotypes and omits some of them. This sample has approximately 100,000 clones, with around 87% found just once. Sequenced sample: peripheral blood. The receptors were gathered from a woman between 25 and 40 years old with acute or convalescent COVID-19. The CDR3 runs from the conserved cysteine through the conserved F or W. D genes are given only for firm matches. The size entry is marked missing in some rows and otherwise reads once, few, many or a size class.

D gene: .
clone size: once
V gene: TRBV3-1/TRBV3-2
J gene: TRBJ2-7
CDR3 protein: CASSQGQAGLGEQYF
CDR3 DNA: TGTGCCAGCAGCCAAGGACAGGCCGGACTGGGCGAGCAGTACTTC

D gene: TRBD2
clone size: .
V gene: TRBV2
J gene: TRBJ2-5
CDR3 protein: CATGEGRETQYF
CDR3 DNA: TGTGCCACCGGGGAGGGACGAGAGACCCAGTACTTC

D gene: .
clone size: .
V gene: TRBV29-1
J gene: TRBJ2-2
CDR3 protein: CSVSTATGELFF
CDR3 DNA: TGCAGCGTTTCGACAGCCACCGGGGAGCTGTTTTTT

D gene: .
clone size: .
V gene: TRBV7-2
J gene: TRBJ1-5
CDR3 protein: CASSSDAGGNQPQHF
CDR3 DNA: TGTGCCAGCAGCTCCGACGCCGGGGGCAATCAGCCCCAGCATTTT

D gene: .
clone size: .
V gene: TRBV29-1
J gene: TRBJ2-2
CDR3 protein: CSVRSSEAGELFF
CDR3 DNA: TGCAGCGTTAGAAGTTCTGAGGCCGGGGAGCTGTTTTTT

D gene: .
clone size: .
V gene: TRBV6-5
J gene: TRBJ1-2
CDR3 protein: CATQQGHGYTF
CDR3 DNA: TGTGCCACCCAACAGGGCCATGGCTACACCTTC

D gene: .
clone size: .
V gene: TRBV15
J gene: TRBJ1-2
CDR3 protein: CATSYPLSGGTLGYGYTF
CDR3 DNA: TGTGCCACCAGCTACCCACTCTCGGGGGGGACCCTTGGCTATGGCTACACCTTC

D gene: TRBD1
clone size: .
V gene: TRBV15
J gene: TRBJ2-2
CDR3 protein: CATSRDRGTGELFF
CDR3 DNA: TGTGCCACCAGCAGGGACAGGGGGACCGGGGAGCTGTTTTTT

D gene: TRBD2
clone size: .
V gene: TRBV3-1/TRBV3-2
J gene: TRBJ2-3
CDR3 protein: CASSQGTSGTDTQYF
CDR3 DNA: TGTGCCAGCAGCCAGGGGACTAGCGGAACAGATACGCAGTATTTT

D gene: TRBD1
clone size: .
V gene: TRBV18
J gene: TRBJ1-5
CDR3 protein: CASSPGQAGNQPQHF
CDR3 DNA: TGTGCCAGCTCACCCGGACAGGCGGGCAATCAGCCCCAGCATTTT

D gene: TRBD1
clone size: .
V gene: TRBV5-1
J gene: TRBJ2-7
CDR3 protein: CASSLGGVNQDEQYF
CDR3 DNA: TGCGCCAGCAGCCTAGGGGGCGTGAATCAAGACGAGCAGTACTTC

D gene: .
clone size: .
V gene: TRBV7-3
J gene: TRBJ2-2
CDR3 protein: CASSRSRDTGELFF
CDR3 DNA: TGTGCCAGCAGCCGGTCCCGGGACACCGGGGAGCTGTTTTTT

D gene: TRBD1
clone size: .
V gene: TRBV19
J gene: TRBJ2-3
CDR3 protein: CASSTDRVRDTQYF
CDR3 DNA: TGTGCCAGTAGTACGGACAGGGTCAGAGATACGCAGTATTTT

D gene: .
clone size: .
V gene: TRBV4-2
J gene: TRBJ2-1
CDR3 protein: CASSQEQGATSYNEQFF
CDR3 DNA: TGTGCCAGCAGCCAAGAGCAAGGGGCAACATCCTACAATGAGCAGTTCTTC

D gene: .
clone size: .
V gene: TRBV12-5
J gene: TRBJ1-6
CDR3 protein: CASGSTITGRDLYSPLHF
CDR3 DNA: TGTGCTAGTGGTTCCACCATTACCGGGAGGGACCTCTATTCACCCCTCCACTTT

D gene: TRBD1
clone size: .
V gene: TRBV4-1
J gene: TRBJ1-1
CDR3 protein: CASSPGQGNTEAFF
CDR3 DNA: TGCGCCAGCAGCCCGGGACAGGGAAACACTGAAGCTTTCTTT

D gene: TRBD1
clone size: .
V gene: TRBV28
J gene: TRBJ1-6
CDR3 protein: CASSPSGQGPNSPLHF
CDR3 DNA: TGTGCCAGCAGCCCCTCGGGACAGGGGCCAAATTCACCCCTCCACTTT

D gene: .
clone size: .
V gene: TRBV7-3
J gene: TRBJ1-1
CDR3 protein: CASSLGGQGNTEAFF
CDR3 DNA: TGTGCCAGCAGCTTAGGAGGGCAGGGGAACACTGAAGCTTTCTTT

D gene: .
clone size: .
V gene: TRBV27
J gene: TRBJ1-2
CDR3 protein: CASSPEPRGAYGYTF
CDR3 DNA: TGTGCCAGCAGTCCCGAACCCCGGGGGGCCTATGGCTACACCTTC

D gene: .
clone size: .
V gene: TRBV6-1
J gene: TRBJ2-1
CDR3 protein: CASSEDGATYNEQFF
CDR3 DNA: TGTGCCAGCAGTGAAGATGGGGCCACCTACAATGAGCAGTTCTTC

D gene: .
clone size: .
V gene: TRBV7-2
J gene: TRBJ2-1
CDR3 protein: CASSPPNGGSYNEQFF
CDR3 DNA: TGTGCCAGCAGCCCCCCTAACGGGGGTTCCTACAATGAGCAGTTCTTC

D gene: .
clone size: .
V gene: TRBV5-6
J gene: TRBJ1-2
CDR3 protein: CASSLEGRGVYGYTF
CDR3 DNA: TGTGCCAGCAGCCTAGAAGGCAGGGGCGTCTATGGCTACACCTTC

D gene: .
clone size: .
V gene: TRBV2
J gene: TRBJ1-3
CDR3 protein: CASSYSGSSGNTIYF
CDR3 DNA: TGTGCCAGCAGCTACTCGGGATCATCTGGAAACACCATATATTTT

D gene: TRBD1
clone size: .
V gene: TRBV6-5
J gene: TRBJ1-4
CDR3 protein: CATQGATNEKLFF
CDR3 DNA: TGTGCCACACAGGGGGCAACTAATGAAAAACTGTTTTTT

D gene: TRBD1
clone size: .
V gene: TRBV28
J gene: TRBJ2-7
CDR3 protein: CASTTTWADRGPYEQYF
CDR3 DNA: TGTGCCAGCACCACCACGTGGGCGGACAGGGGCCCCTACGAGCAGTACTTC

D gene: .
clone size: .
V gene: TRBV25-1
J gene: TRBJ1-5
CDR3 protein: CASSEGLTIQPQHF
CDR3 DNA: TGTGCCAGCAGTGAAGGGCTGACAATACAGCCCCAGCATTTT

D gene: TRBD2
clone size: .
V gene: TRBV7-6
J gene: TRBJ2-2
CDR3 protein: CASSSTSGGALNTGELFF
CDR3 DNA: TGTGCCAGCAGCTCGACTAGCGGGGGAGCACTGAACACCGGGGAGCTGTTTTTT

D gene: .
clone size: once
V gene: TRBV5-6
J gene: TRBJ2-1
CDR3 protein: CASSSTGGNEQFF
CDR3 DNA: TGTGCCAGCAGCTCGACAGGCGGGAATGAGCAGTTCTTC

D gene: TRBD1
clone size: .
V gene: TRBV11-2
J gene: TRBJ1-4
CDR3 protein: CASSLLQGATNEKLFF
CDR3 DNA: TGTGCCAGCAGCTTATTACAGGGGGCAACTAATGAAAAACTGTTTTTT

D gene: TRBD1
clone size: .
V gene: TRBV28
J gene: TRBJ1-1
CDR3 protein: CASSFRDRTGLEAFF
CDR3 DNA: TGTGCCAGCAGCTTTCGAGACCGGACAGGGCTTGAAGCTTTCTTT

D gene: TRBD1
clone size: .
V gene: TRBV4-1
J gene: TRBJ1-2
CDR3 protein: CASSQDPRTGNYGYTF
CDR3 DNA: TGCGCCAGCAGCCAAGACCCCCGGACAGGCAACTATGGCTACACCTTC

D gene: .
clone size: .
V gene: TRBV7-9
J gene: TRBJ1-1
CDR3 protein: CASSLGGSNTEAFF
CDR3 DNA: TGTGCCAGCAGCTTAGGGGGCTCGAACACTGAAGCTTTCTTT

D gene: .
clone size: .
V gene: TRBV28
J gene: TRBJ2-2
CDR3 protein: CASSLGGGWNTGELFF
CDR3 DNA: TGTGCCAGCAGTTTAGGAGGGGGCTGGAACACCGGGGAGCTGTTTTTT

D gene: .
clone size: .
V gene: TRBV5-1
J gene: TRBJ1-2
CDR3 protein: CASSLDGRDGGYTF
CDR3 DNA: TGCGCCAGCAGCTTGGATGGCAGGGATGGCGGCTACACCTTC

D gene: .
clone size: once
V gene: TRBV2
J gene: TRBJ1-6
CDR3 protein: CASSEGRRNSPLHF
CDR3 DNA: TGTGCCAGCAGTGAGGGTAGGAGGAATTCACCCCTCCACTTT

D gene: TRBD1
clone size: .
V gene: TRBV5-4
J gene: TRBJ2-1
CDR3 protein: CASSADRGGNEQFF
CDR3 DNA: TGTGCCAGCAGCGCGGACAGGGGAGGAAATGAGCAGTTCTTC

D gene: TRBD2
clone size: once
V gene: TRBV28
J gene: TRBJ2-7
CDR3 protein: CASSFGGGSYEQYF
CDR3 DNA: TGTGCCAGCAGTTTTGGGGGGGGGTCCTACGAGCAGTACTTC

D gene: .
clone size: .
V gene: TRBV12-3/TRBV12-4
J gene: TRBJ1-2
CDR3 protein: CASMRQARNGYTF
CDR3 DNA: TGTGCCAGCATGAGACAGGCAAGGAATGGCTACACCTTC

D gene: .
clone size: .
V gene: TRBV9
J gene: TRBJ1-3
CDR3 protein: CASSALQGHSGNTIYF
CDR3 DNA: TGTGCCAGCAGCGCCCTGCAGGGCCACTCTGGAAACACCATATATTTT

D gene: TRBD2
clone size: .
V gene: TRBV27
J gene: TRBJ2-3
CDR3 protein: CATGLAGRSTDTQYF
CDR3 DNA: TGTGCCACTGGACTAGCGGGGAGGAGTACAGATACGCAGTATTTT